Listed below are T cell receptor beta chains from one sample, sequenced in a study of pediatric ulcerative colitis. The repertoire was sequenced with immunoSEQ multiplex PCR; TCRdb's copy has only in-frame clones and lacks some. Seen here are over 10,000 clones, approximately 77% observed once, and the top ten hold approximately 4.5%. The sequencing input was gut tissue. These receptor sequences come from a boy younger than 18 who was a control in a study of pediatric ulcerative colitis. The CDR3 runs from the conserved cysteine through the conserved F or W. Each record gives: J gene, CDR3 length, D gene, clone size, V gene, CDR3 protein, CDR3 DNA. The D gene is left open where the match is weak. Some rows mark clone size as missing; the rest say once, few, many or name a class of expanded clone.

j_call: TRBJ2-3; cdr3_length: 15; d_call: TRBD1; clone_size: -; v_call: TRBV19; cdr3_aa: CASSRQGGYTDTQYF; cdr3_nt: TGTGCCAGTAGTAGACAGGGTGGATACACAGATACGCAGTATTTT
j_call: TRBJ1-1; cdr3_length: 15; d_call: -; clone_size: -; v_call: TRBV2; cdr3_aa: CASSTRIELYTEAFF; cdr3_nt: TGTGCCAGCAGTACCCGGATTGAACTTTACACTGAAGCTTTCTTT
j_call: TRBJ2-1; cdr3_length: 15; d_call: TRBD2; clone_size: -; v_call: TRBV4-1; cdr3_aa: CASSQGTSGRGEQFF; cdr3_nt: TGCGCCAGCAGCCAAGGGACTAGCGGGAGGGGTGAGCAGTTCTTC
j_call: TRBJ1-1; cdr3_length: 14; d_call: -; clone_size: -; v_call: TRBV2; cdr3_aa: CASSRGVLNTEAFF; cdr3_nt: TGTGCCAGCAGTAGAGGGGTCTTGAACACTGAAGCTTTCTTT
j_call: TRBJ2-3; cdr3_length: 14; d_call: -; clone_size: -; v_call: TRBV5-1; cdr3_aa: CASSAGTATDTQYF; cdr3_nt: TGCGCCAGCAGCGCGGGCACAGCCACAGATACGCAGTATTTT
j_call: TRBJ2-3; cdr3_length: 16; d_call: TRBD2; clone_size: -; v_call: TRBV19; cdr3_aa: CASSMGLAGVTDTQYF; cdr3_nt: TGTGCCAGTAGTATGGGACTAGCGGGAGTTACAGATACGCAGTATTTT
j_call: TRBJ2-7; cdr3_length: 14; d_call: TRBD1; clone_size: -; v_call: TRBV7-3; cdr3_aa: CASSLQGGGYEQYF; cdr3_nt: TGTGCCAGCAGCCTACAGGGGGGCGGCTACGAGCAGTACTTC
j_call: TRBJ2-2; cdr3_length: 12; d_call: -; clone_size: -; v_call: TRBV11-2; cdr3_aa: CASSLNTGELFF; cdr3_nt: TGTGCCAGCAGCTTGAACACCGGGGAGCTGTTTTTT
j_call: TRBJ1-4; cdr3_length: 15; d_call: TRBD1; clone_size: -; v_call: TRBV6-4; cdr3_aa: CAGIRGQGIEEKLFF; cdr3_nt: TGTGCCGGGATCCGGGGACAGGGCATAGAGGAAAAACTGTTTTTT
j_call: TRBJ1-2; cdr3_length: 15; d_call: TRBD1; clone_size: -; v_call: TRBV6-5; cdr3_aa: CASSRPGQGRNGYTF; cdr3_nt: TGTGCCAGCAGCCGCCCGGGACAGGGTAGAAATGGCTACACCTTC
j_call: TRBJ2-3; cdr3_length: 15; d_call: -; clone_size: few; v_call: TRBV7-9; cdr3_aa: CASELTEVSTDTQYF; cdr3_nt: TGTGCCAGCGAACTAACAGAGGTTAGCACAGATACGCAGTATTTT
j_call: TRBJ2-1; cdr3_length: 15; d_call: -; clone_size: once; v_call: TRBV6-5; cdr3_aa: CASSYLSGMLDEQFF; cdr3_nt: TGTGCCAGCAGTTACCTCTCCGGGATGCTCGATGAGCAGTTCTTC
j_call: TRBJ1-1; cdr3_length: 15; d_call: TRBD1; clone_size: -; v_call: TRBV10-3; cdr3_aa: CAISEYRGANTEAFF; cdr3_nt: TGTGCCATCAGTGAGTACAGGGGCGCGAACACTGAAGCTTTCTTT
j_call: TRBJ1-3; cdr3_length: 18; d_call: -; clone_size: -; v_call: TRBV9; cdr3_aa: CASSVGGGSLSSGNTIYF; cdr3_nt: TGTGCCAGCAGCGTAGGGGGAGGCTCCTTGAGCTCTGGAAACACCATATATTTT
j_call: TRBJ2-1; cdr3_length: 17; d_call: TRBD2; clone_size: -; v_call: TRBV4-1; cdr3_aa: CASSQGSGSSSYNEQFF; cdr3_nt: TGCGCCAGCAGCCAGGGTAGCGGGTCCAGCTCCTACAATGAGCAGTTCTTC
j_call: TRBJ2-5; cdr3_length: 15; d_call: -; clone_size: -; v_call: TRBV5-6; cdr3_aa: CASSLRQLGGETQYF; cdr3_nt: TGTGCCAGCAGCTTGAGACAGCTCGGTGGAGAGACCCAGTACTTC
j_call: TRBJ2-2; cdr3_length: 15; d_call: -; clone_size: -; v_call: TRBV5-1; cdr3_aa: CASSFDSGNTGELFF; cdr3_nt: TGCGCCAGCAGCTTTGATAGCGGGAACACCGGGGAGCTGTTTTTT
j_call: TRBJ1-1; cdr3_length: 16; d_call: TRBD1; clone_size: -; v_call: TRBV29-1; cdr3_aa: CSVGAGTGTLGTEAFF; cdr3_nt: TGCAGCGTTGGGGCCGGGACAGGGACCTTGGGGACTGAAGCTTTCTTT
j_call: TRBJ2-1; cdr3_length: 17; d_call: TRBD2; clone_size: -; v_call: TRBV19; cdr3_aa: CASSIQRGWGSYNEQFF; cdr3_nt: TGTGCCAGTAGTATCCAGCGGGGGTGGGGCTCCTACAATGAGCAGTTCTTC
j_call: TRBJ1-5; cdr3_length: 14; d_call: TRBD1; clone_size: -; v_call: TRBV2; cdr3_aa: CASSVGTGGQPQHF; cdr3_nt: TGTGCCAGCAGTGTAGGGACAGGGGGTCAGCCCCAGCATTTT
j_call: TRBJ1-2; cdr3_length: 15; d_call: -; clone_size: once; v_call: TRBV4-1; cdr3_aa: CASSQDRNGGRGYTF; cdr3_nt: TGCGCCAGCAGCCAAGATCGCAACGGGGGTAGGGGCTACACCTTC
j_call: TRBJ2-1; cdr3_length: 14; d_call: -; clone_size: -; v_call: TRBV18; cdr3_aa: CASSLAGAYNEQFF; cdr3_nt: TGTGCCAGCTCACTTGCCGGGGCCTACAATGAGCAGTTCTTC
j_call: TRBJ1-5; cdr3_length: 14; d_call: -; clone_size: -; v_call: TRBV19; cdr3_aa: CASSILGRDWPQHF; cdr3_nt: TGTGCCAGTAGTATACTCGGACGGGACTGGCCCCAGCATTTT
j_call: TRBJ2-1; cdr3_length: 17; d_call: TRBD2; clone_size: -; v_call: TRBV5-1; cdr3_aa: CASSLGRGRALNGEQFF; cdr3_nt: TGCGCCAGCAGCTTGGGTCGCGGGAGGGCCCTCAACGGTGAGCAGTTCTTC
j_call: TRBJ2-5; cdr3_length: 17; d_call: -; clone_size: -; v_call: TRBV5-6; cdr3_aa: CASSPSSWGQSKETQYF; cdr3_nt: TGTGCCAGCAGTCCCTCTTCCTGGGGACAATCGAAAGAGACCCAGTACTTC
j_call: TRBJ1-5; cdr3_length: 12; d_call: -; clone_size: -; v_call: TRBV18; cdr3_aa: CASSGRNQPQHF; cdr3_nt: TGTGCCAGCTCCGGCCGGAACCAGCCCCAGCATTTT
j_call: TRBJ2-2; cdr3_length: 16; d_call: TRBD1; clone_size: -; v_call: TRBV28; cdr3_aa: CASSRYGTGGTGELFF; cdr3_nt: TGTGCCAGCAGTCGATATGGGACAGGGGGGACCGGGGAGCTGTTTTTT
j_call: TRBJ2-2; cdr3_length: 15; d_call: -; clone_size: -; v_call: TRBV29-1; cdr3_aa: CSPGDRGPDTGELFF; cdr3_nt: TGCAGCCCGGGGGACAGAGGGCCCGACACCGGGGAGCTGTTTTTT
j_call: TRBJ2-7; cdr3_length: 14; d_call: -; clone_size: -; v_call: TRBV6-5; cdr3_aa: CASSAGLGGYEQYF; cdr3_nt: TGTGCCAGCAGTGCCGGACTAGGGGGGTACGAGCAGTACTTC
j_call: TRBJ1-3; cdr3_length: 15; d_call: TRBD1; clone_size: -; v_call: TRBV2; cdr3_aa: CASRGDRDSGNTIYF; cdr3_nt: TGTGCCAGCAGGGGGGACAGGGACAGTGGAAACACCATATATTTT
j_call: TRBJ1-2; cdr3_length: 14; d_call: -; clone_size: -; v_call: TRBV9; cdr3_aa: CASSVEDSRRGYTF; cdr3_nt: TGTGCCAGCAGCGTAGAGGACAGCCGACGGGGCTACACCTTC
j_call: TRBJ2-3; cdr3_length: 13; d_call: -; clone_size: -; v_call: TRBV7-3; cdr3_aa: CASSPAPQDTQYF; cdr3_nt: TGTGCCAGCAGCCCCGCCCCCCAGGATACGCAGTATTTT
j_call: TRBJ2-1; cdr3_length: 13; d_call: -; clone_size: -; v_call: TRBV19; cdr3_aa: CASSRPGDNEQFF; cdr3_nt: TGTGCCAGTAGCAGACCAGGAGACAATGAGCAGTTCTTC
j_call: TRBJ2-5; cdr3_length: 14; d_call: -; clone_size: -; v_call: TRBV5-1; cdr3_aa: CASSPATVGETQYF; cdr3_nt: TGCGCCAGCAGCCCCGCCACAGTCGGGGAGACCCAGTACTTC
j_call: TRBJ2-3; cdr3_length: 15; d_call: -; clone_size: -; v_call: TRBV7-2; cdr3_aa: CASSLESREWDTQYF; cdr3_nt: TGTGCCAGCAGCTTAGAATCGCGGGAATGGGATACGCAGTATTTT
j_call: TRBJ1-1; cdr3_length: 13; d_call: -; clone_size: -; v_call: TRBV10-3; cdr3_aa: CAINGNMNTEAFF; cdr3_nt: TGTGCCATCAATGGGAATATGAACACTGAAGCTTTCTTT
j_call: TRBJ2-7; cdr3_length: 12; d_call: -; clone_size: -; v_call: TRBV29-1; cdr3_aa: CSVERAGSEQYF; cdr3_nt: TGCAGCGTTGAACGGGCTGGGTCCGAGCAGTACTTC
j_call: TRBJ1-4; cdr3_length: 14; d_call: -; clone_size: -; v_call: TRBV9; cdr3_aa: CASSVNGGDEKLFF; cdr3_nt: TGTGCCAGCAGCGTTAACGGGGGAGATGAAAAACTGTTTTTT
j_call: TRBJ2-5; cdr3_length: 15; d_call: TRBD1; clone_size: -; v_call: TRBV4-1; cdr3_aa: CASSQEGQGQETQYF; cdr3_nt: TGCGCCAGCAGCCAAGAAGGACAGGGTCAAGAGACCCAGTACTTC
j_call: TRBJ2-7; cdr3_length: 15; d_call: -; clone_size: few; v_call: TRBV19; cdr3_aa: CASSTGPANSYEQYF; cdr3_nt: TGTGCCAGTAGTACGGGGCCCGCTAACTCCTACGAGCAGTACTTC
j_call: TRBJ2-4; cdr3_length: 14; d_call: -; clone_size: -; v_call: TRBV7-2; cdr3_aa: CASSLVGGKNIQYF; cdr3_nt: TGTGCCAGCAGCTTAGTCGGCGGCAAAAACATTCAGTACTTC
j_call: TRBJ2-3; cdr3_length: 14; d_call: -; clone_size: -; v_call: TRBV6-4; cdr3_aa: CASSEGGSTDTQYF; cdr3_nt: TGTGCCAGCAGTGAGGGCGGGAGCACAGATACGCAGTATTTT
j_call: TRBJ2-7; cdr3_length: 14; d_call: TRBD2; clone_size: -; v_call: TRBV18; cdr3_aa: CASSRGTSQYEQYF; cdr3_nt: TGTGCCAGCTCACGGGGGACTAGTCAGTACGAGCAGTACTTC
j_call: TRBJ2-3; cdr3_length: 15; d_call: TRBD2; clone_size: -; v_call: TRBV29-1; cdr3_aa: CSVDALREGTDTQYF; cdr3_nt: TGCAGCGTTGATGCACTCCGGGAGGGCACAGATACGCAGTATTTT
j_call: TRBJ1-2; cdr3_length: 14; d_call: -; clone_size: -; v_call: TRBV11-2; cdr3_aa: CASSPGQGAYGYTF; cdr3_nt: TGTGCCAGCAGCCCCGGACAAGGGGCCTATGGCTACACCTTC
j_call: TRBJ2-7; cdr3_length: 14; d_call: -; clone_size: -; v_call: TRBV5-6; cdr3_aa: CASSFFREYYEQYF; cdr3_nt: TGTGCCAGCAGCTTCTTCCGGGAGTACTACGAGCAGTACTTC
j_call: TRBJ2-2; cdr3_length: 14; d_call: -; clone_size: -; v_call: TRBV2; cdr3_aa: CASSVGGSAGELFF; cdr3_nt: TGTGCCAGCAGTGTAGGGGGGAGTGCCGGGGAGCTGTTTTTT
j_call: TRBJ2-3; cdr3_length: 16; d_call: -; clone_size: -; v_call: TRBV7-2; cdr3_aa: CASSQEVVLGPDTQYF; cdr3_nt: TGTGCCAGCAGCCAAGAGGTAGTCCTAGGGCCAGATACGCAGTATTTT
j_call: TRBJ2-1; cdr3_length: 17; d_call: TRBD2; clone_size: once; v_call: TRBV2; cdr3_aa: CATRGTSGQSSYNEQFF; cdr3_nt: TGTGCCACACGGGGGACTAGCGGCCAGAGCTCCTACAATGAGCAGTTCTTC
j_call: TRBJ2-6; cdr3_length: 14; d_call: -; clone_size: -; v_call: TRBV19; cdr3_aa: CASSVRDRANVLTF; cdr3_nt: TGTGCCAGTAGTGTCCGGGACAGGGCCAACGTCCTGACTTTC
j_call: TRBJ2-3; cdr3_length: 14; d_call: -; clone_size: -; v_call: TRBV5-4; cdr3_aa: CASRSEGSTDTQYF; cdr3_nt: TGTGCCAGCAGGTCTGAGGGGAGCACAGATACGCAGTATTTT
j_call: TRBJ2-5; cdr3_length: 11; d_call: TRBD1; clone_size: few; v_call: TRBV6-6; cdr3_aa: CASDRGETQYF; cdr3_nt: TGTGCCAGCGACAGGGGGGAGACCCAGTACTTC
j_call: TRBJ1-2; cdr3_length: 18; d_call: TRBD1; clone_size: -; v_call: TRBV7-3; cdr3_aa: CASSPQPSSGQGFYGYTF; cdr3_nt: TGTGCCAGCAGCCCCCAGCCTTCTTCGGGACAGGGGTTTTATGGCTACACCTTC